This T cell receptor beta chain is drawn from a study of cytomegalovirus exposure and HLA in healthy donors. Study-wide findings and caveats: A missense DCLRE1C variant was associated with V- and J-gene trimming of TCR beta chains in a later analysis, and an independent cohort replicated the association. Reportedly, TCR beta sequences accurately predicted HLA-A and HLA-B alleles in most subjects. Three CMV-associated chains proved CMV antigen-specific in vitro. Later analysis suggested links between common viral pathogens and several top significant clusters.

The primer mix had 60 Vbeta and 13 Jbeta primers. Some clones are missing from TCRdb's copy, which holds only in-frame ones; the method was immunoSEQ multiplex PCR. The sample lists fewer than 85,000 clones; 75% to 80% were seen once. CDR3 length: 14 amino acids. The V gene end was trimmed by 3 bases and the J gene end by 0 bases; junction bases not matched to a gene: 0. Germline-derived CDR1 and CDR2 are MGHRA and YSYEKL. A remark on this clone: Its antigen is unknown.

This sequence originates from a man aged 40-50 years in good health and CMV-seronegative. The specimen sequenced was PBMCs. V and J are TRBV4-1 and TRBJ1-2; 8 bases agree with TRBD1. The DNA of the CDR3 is TGCGCCAGCAGCCAGACAGGGGCTAACTATGGCTACACCTTC. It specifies CASSQTGANYGYTF.